The rows below give T cell receptor beta chains drawn from one sample of a study of T-cell memory formation after mild COVID-19. TCRdb re-derived calls from the 5' RACE reads in MiXCR, one entry per CDR3 protein. The repertoire has roughly 400,000 distinct CDR3 sequences, 24% of them found once; the top ten carry around 8.8%. The material sequenced was PBMCs or a T cell subset sorted from them (not recorded which). These receptors came from an adult woman who had mild COVID-19 (a few samples of this study predate the infection). Cell type and time point are not known. Each CDR3 is given with its conserved first and last residue. Fields, in order: V gene, J gene, CDR3 protein.

TRBV4-1	TRBJ2-1	CASSQAGGSYNEQFF
TRBV12-3/TRBV12-4	TRBJ2-7	CASASGGIYEQYF
TRBV5-6	TRBJ1-2	CASSSQQTIKLANYGYTF
TRBV20-1	TRBJ2-7	CSARDVGSGISSYEQYF
TRBV11-2	TRBJ1-1	CASRQDVKKEAFF
TRBV7-2	TRBJ2-4	CASITSGPTGNIQYF
TRBV18	TRBJ1-1	CASSPPDGRGYTEAFF
TRBV20-1	TRBJ2-7	CSAGPGTSGSKQYF
TRBV20-1	TRBJ2-7	CSARTSGGLSYEQYF
TRBV10-3	TRBJ2-2	CAISPGTGRGTGELFF
TRBV24-1	TRBJ1-5	CATSLRNNQPQHF
TRBV10-3	TRBJ2-7	CASTGGTGINYEQYF
TRBV6-2/TRBV6-3	TRBJ2-5	CASSSQRTQYF
TRBV7-6	TRBJ2-1	CASSRGLAGVSEQFF
TRBV19	TRBJ2-1	CASSILLAGAINEQFF
TRBV12-3/TRBV12-4	TRBJ2-7	CASSLVAGSGAYEQYF
TRBV7-2	TRBJ1-2	CASSLQPPYGYTF
TRBV24-1	TRBJ2-4	CATSDFAGLAKNIQYF
TRBV4-1	TRBJ1-2	CASSQVGSGGSGYTF
TRBV29-1	TRBJ1-2	CSAQPGQSYGYTF
TRBV24-1	TRBJ2-3	CATSDRTDTQYF
TRBV7-6	TRBJ1-1	CASSFNSEDRAIEAFF
TRBV3-1	TRBJ2-1	CASSQDALAASSYNEQFF
TRBV10-3	TRBJ2-7	CAISESGTFAGEQYF
TRBV7-9	TRBJ1-4	CASSLDPDSTRGHF
TRBV7-3	TRBJ1-1	CASSLMAANTEAFF
TRBV2	TRBJ1-2	CASTQNNYGYTF
TRBV6-5	TRBJ2-1	CASSLIGGEDRRRFF